These 5 T cell receptor beta chains originate from one sample sequenced in a study of shared clonotypes between healthy human individuals. Produced via immunoSEQ multiplex PCR; TCRdb's table is partial and in-frame only. The sample comprises 2 million to 2.5 million clones, less than 95% of which are singletons, and more than 0.35% rests with the top ten. Input material: naive CD4+ T cells from PBMCs. Regarding subset: CD45RA+ positively selected. The source of these receptors is a man between 18 and 29 years old in good health. Some clones in this sample may be carry-over from other donors' samples.

This clone was seen once. The J gene is TRBJ2-7, the V gene TRBV29-1; D uncertain. The CDR3 contains 13 residues. In germline, CDR1 is SQVTM, CDR2 ANQGSEA. The V end lost 4 bases, the J end lost 2 bases, and 12 bases lay between the germline ends. CDR3 residues: CSVVGAQTYEQYF. The CDR3 DNA is TGCAGCGTTGTTGGAGCACAAACCTACGAGCAGTACTTC.

The gene calls are TRBV25-1 and TRBJ1-2; 7 bases fit TRBD1. CDR3 length equals 15 residues. In germline, CDR1 is MGHDK, CDR2 SYGVNS. After removal of 5 bases from V and 7 bases from J, the junction contained 13 bases not matched to a gene. As DNA, the CDR3 is TGTGCCAGCAGTCCTGAGGGCAGGGGGTTAAGTGGCTACACCTTC. It translates to CASSPEGRGLSGYTF.

The chain links TRBV7-2 to TRBJ1-4; 8 bases align to TRBD1. The V gene end was trimmed by 5 bases and the J gene end by 6 bases; junction bases not matched to a gene: 11. Germline-derived CDR1 and CDR2 are SGHTA and FQGNSA. This CDR3 region has 16 residues. In DNA, the CDR3 is TGTGCCAGCAGCCTCGGTGGGACAGGAACACATGAAAAACTGTTTTTT. It encodes CASSLGGTGTHEKLFF. Drawing the rest from reference TRBV7-2 and TRBJ1-4, the complete variable domain is GAGVSQSPSNKVTEKGKDVELRCDPISGHTALYWYRQSLGQGLEFLIYFQGNSAPDKSGLPSDRFSAERTGGSVSTLTIQRTQQEDSAVYLCASSLGGTGTHEKLFFGSGTQLSVL.

About this clone: Other DNA sequences from this sample encode an identical CDR3 as well. The chain uses TRBV5-1 and TRBJ1-2; D not certain. V was clipped by 4 bases and J by 0 bases, with 16 bases between them. The CDR3 sequence is 16 residues long. The germline V gene encodes CDR1 SGHRS and CDR2 YFSETQ. The CDR3 protein is CASSPGRGQANYGYTF. The DNA of the CDR3 is TGCGCCAGCAGCCCCGGCCGGGGTCAAGCTAACTATGGCTACACCTTC.

This clone is a singleton in its sample. This chain's CDR3 is CASSAPGTGHTGELFF. CDR3 nucleotides: TGCGCCAGCAGCGCACCCGGGACAGGACACACCGGGGAGCTGTTTTTT. The chain has TRBV5-1 and TRBJ2-2, with TRBD1 identical over 8 bases. The CDR3 sequence is 16 residues long. The V gene end was trimmed by 4 bases and the J gene end by 3 bases; junction bases not matched to a gene: 8. Germline V gives CDR1 SGHRS, CDR2 YFSETQ. The complete variable domain, with remaining parts taken from reference TRBV5-1 and TRBJ2-2, reads KAGVTQTPRYLIKTRGQQVTLSCSPISGHRSVSWYQQTPGQGLQFLFEYFSETQRNKGNFPGRFSGRQFSNSRSEMNVSTLELGDSALYLCASSAPGTGHTGELFFGEGSRLTVL.